This TCR beta chain was found in a study of shared clonotypes between healthy human individuals. CD45RO negativity and positive selection for CCR7 defined naive CD8 cells, a population that excluded terminally differentiated effector memory CD45RA+ cells. The assay was immunoSEQ multiplex PCR, and TCRdb's table has in-frame clones only and misses some. The sample lists around 1.9 million clones, about 92% occurring once. The CDR3 is 13 residues long. Germline CDR1 and CDR2: SEHNR and FQNEAQ (reference sequence). Sequenced sample: naive CD8+ T cells from PBMCs. V is TRBV7-9 and J is TRBJ2-5; D not resolved. TRBJ2-7 explains the end of the DNA better; the J call may be wrong. This clonotype originated in a man younger than 30 in good health. Some clones in this sample may be carry-over from other donors' samples. The CDR3 coding sequence is TGTGCCAGCAGCTTCGCGGTTAAGGACGAGCAGTACTTC. This gives the protein CASSFAVKDEQYF.